This T cell receptor (beta chain) originates from a study of OX40 agonist ivuxolimab in advanced cancers. Study-wide points: Doses of 0.1 to 3.0 mg/kg were accompanied by clonal expansion of CD4+ and CD8+ blood T cells by week 6.

The data were produced by immunoSEQ multiplex PCR, yet TCRdb's version contains in-frame clones alone and is incomplete. The sample holds approximately 70,000 clones; 80% to 85% are singletons and the top ten take around 6.7%. Details on this clone: Its antigen is not identified.

Trimming removed 4 bases from V and 9 bases from J; junction bases left unmatched: 5. Germline V gene sequence: CDR1 SGHRS, CDR2 YFSETQ. This CDR3 contains 12 residues. Researchers took blood at baseline, on cycle 4 day 1, and on cycle 7 day 1. The receptor was isolated from an adult with an advanced solid tumor such as melanoma, head and neck, liver or kidney cancer. This sequence joins TRBV5-1 and TRBJ1-2, with 8 bases that match TRBD1. The specimen comprised CD4+ or CD8+ T cells sorted from blood, sampled in a trial of the OX40 agonist ivuxolimab. CDR3 amino acids: CASSLTGESYTF. The CDR3 nucleotides read TGCGCCAGCAGCCTGACAGGGGAAAGCTACACCTTC.